Sequencing of this T cell receptor (beta chain) was carried out in a study of shared clonotypes between healthy human individuals. Overall study: The study enrolled two women and three men aged 18 to 49. Every donor yielded three CD4 naive, three CD4 memory, two CD8 naive and one CD8 memory plate.

Using immunoSEQ multiplex PCR, the repertoire was profiled, and TCRdb retains in-frame clones only, with some absent. The sample contains some 2 million clones, approximately 95% of which appear only once. Note on this clone: What it recognizes is unknown.

V lost 2 bases and J 4 bases, leaving 15 bases between the germline ends. Germline loops: CDR1 GTSNPN, CDR2 SVGIG (reference sequence). The CDR3 is 15 amino acids. Study outcomes and limitations: Clonotype sharing across several donors was observed for 4% to 6.5% of naive CD4 clonotypes.

Naive CD8 populations comprised CD45RO-negative cells positively selected for CCR7, excluding terminally differentiated effector memory CD45RA+ cells. Sequencing was done on a sample of naive CD8+ T cells sorted from blood. This chain links TRBV30 with TRBJ1-5; D gene uncertain. This sequence was found in a man aged 18 to 30 in good health. The CDR3 loop is CAWSLTTAPNQPQHF. DNA of the CDR3: TGTGCCTGGAGTTTAACAACAGCACCTAATCAGCCCCAGCATTTT.